This TCR beta chain stems from a study of T cell responses to AZD1222 COVID-19 vaccine. The overall study: Both about-4-week and about-12-week second-dose recipients were combined.

J gave up 0 bases and V 7 bases, and 10 bases lay outside the gene matches. The CDR3 extends over 16 amino acids. Germline lookup yields CDR1 SGHRS and CDR2 YFSETQ. Assay: immunoSEQ multiplex PCR; the TCRdb copy retains only in-frame clones and omits some. Among under 120,000 clones, around 96% were seen once, and the ten largest hold roughly 2%. The material sequenced was peripheral blood, taken on day 0 of AZD1222 vaccination. The TCR originated in an adult in good health. The V and J genes are TRBV5-1 and TRBJ1-2; TRBD1 matches 9 bases. CDR3 sequence (DNA): TGCGCCAGCTCACCCAAGACAGGGGGGACTAACTATGGCTACACCTTC. Translation gives CASSPKTGGTNYGYTF.